These T cell receptor beta chains were read from a single sample in a study of shared clonotypes between healthy human individuals. The repertoire was sequenced with immunoSEQ multiplex PCR; TCRdb's copy has only in-frame clones and lacks some. The table shows approximately 500,000 clones, with around 74% occurring only once. The sequencing sample was made of PBMCs. These receptors came from a woman aged 40 to 50 in good health. Some clones in this sample may be carry-over from other donors' samples. The CDR3 runs from the conserved cysteine through the conserved F or W. D genes are given only for firm matches. Rows give clone size only sometimes, using once, few, many, or a class for an expanded clone.

D,V,size,J,CDR3,DNA
NA,TRBV28,NA,TRBJ2-2,CASRIEPGELFF,TGTGCCAGCAGAATTGAGCCCGGGGAGCTGTTTTTT
NA,TRBV5-1,NA,TRBJ1-1,CASSLFPGQPNTEAFF,TGCGCCAGCAGCTTGTTCCCCGGACAGCCGAACACTGAAGCTTTCTTT
NA,TRBV10-3,once,TRBJ2-1,CAISDGDGTGDFF,TGTGCCATCAGTGATGGGGATGGGACTGGAGACTTCTTC
TRBD2,TRBV7-9,NA,TRBJ2-1,CASSLNPRASLAGGNEQFF,TGTGCCAGCAGCTTAAACCCTCGGGCCAGTCTAGCGGGAGGGAATGAGCAGTTCTTC
TRBD1,TRBV6-6,NA,TRBJ2-7,CASSYSTGVSSYEQYF,TGTGCCAGCAGTTATTCGACAGGGGTAAGCTCCTACGAGCAGTACTTC
NA,TRBV27,NA,TRBJ2-6,CASGDRIPSGGANVLTF,TGTGCCAGCGGCGACAGGATACCCTCTGGGGGGGCCAACGTCCTGACTTTC
TRBD2,TRBV10-3,NA,TRBJ2-1,CAISEAAGVLFF,TGTGCCATCAGTGAGGCAGCGGGAGTACTGTTCTTC
TRBD1,TRBV7-2,NA,TRBJ1-2,CASGQGDYGYTF,TGTGCCAGCGGACAGGGAGACTATGGCTACACCTTC
TRBD2,TRBV7-7,NA,TRBJ2-5,CASSSGTSGETQYF,TGTGCTAGCAGCTCGGGGACTAGCGGAGAGACCCAGTACTTC
TRBD2,TRBV2,NA,TRBJ2-1,CASSGTSGHNEQFF,TGTGCCAGCAGTGGGACTAGCGGACACAATGAGCAGTTCTTC
NA,TRBV5-1,NA,TRBJ1-1,CASGDGRRNTEAFF,TGCGCCTCGGGGGACGGGAGGAGGAACACTGAAGCTTTCTTT
NA,TRBV21-1,NA,TRBJ1-1,CASSKVDGMNTEAFF,TGTGCCAGCAGCAAAGTGGACGGAATGAACACTGAAGCTTTCTTT
TRBD2,TRBV11-2,once,TRBJ2-7,CASSLIGSSGGSYEQYF,TGTGCCAGCAGCTTAATCGGCTCTAGCGGGGGCTCCTACGAGCAGTACTTC
TRBD2,TRBV11-2,NA,TRBJ2-5,CASSPGRTGGSVRETQYF,TGTGCCAGCAGCCCCGGGAGGACGGGAGGGTCCGTCCGAGAGACCCAGTACTTC
NA,TRBV7-8,few,TRBJ2-3,CASSLWESTDTQYF,TGTGCCAGCAGCTTGTGGGAGAGCACAGATACGCAGTATTTT
TRBD1,TRBV27,NA,TRBJ1-2,CASSSPGGGNYGYTF,TGTGCCAGCAGCTCCCCAGGGGGGGGTAACTATGGCTACACCTTC
TRBD2,TRBV9,NA,TRBJ2-1,CASSPSGRAVYEQFF,TGTGCCAGCAGCCCAAGCGGGAGGGCCGTTTATGAGCAGTTCTTC
NA,TRBV28,NA,TRBJ2-2,CASSLSLEPGELFF,TGTGCCAGCAGTCTCTCACTAGAACCCGGGGAGCTGTTTTTT
NA,TRBV6-1,NA,TRBJ2-7,CASSELGSYEQYF,TGTGCCAGCAGTGAATTGGGGTCCTACGAGCAGTACTTC
NA,TRBV21-1,few,TRBJ2-3,CASSKQTDTQYF,TGTGCCAGCAGCAAGCAGACAGATACGCAGTATTTT
TRBD1,TRBV30,NA,TRBJ2-5,CAWSVGGQPYQETQYF,TGTGCCTGGAGTGTAGGGGGACAGCCTTACCAAGAGACCCAGTACTTC
NA,TRBV20-1,few,TRBJ1-1,CSARDRTEAFF,TGCAGTGCTAGAGACAGAACTGAAGCTTTCTTT
NA,TRBV2,NA,TRBJ1-5,CASSEVTWGNQPQHF,TGTGCCAGCAGTGAAGTTACCTGGGGCAATCAGCCCCAGCATTTT
NA,TRBV27,NA,TRBJ1-4,CASSFSGTREKLFF,TGTGCCAGCAGTTTCTCCGGGACACGCGAAAAACTGTTTTTT
TRBD2,TRBV27,NA,TRBJ2-1,CASSSLAGVSYNEQFF,TGTGCCAGCAGTTCTCTAGCGGGAGTGTCCTACAATGAGCAGTTCTTC
NA,TRBV7-9,NA,TRBJ2-2,CASSPRAYTGELFF,TGTGCCAGCAGTCCCAGGGCTTACACCGGGGAGCTGTTTTTT
NA,TRBV19,NA,TRBJ1-2,CASRPQGRTYGYTF,TGTGCCAGTAGACCCCAAGGCAGAACCTATGGCTACACCTTC
NA,TRBV2,NA,TRBJ1-1,CASTRGRGVTEAFF,TGTGCCAGCACCCGCGGCAGGGGAGTAACTGAAGCTTTCTTT